The entry that follows covers one TCR beta chain sequence. This CDR3 spans 17 amino acids. The germline V gene encodes CDR1 SGHRS and CDR2 YFSETQ. With 1 base clipped from V and 3 bases from J, the junction kept 9 bases outside the gene matches. Per the original methods: Counts of nucleated cells, estimated from reference gene primer amplification, were obtained. The table came from immunoSEQ multiplex PCR; TCRdb's copy has only in-frame clones and leaves some out. V, J and clone size derive from that table, while D and trimming were established from the DNA sequence. The table shows hundreds of thousands of clones, with approximately 87% occurring only once. These data are taken from a study of blood T cell repertoires in COVID-19. About the research overall: From the United States, Italy and Spain came samples of acute and convalescent COVID-19.

The receptor was derived from a woman between 50 and 59 years old with active or convalescent COVID-19. The rearrangement uses TRBV5-1 and TRBJ2-2, with 7 bases lining up with TRBD1. The sequenced sample was peripheral blood. CDR3: CASSLQGQDRDTGELFF. The DNA for the CDR3 is TGCGCCAGCAGCTTGCAAGGACAGGATAGGGACACCGGGGAGCTGTTTTTT.